These T cell receptor beta chains were read from a single sample in a study of cytomegalovirus exposure and HLA in healthy donors. Profiling relied on immunoSEQ multiplex PCR, and the TCRdb table lists in-frame clones only, not all of them. The sample includes tens of thousands of clones, around nine tenths of them seen just once. Sequencing was done on a sample of PBMCs. Receptor source: a man between 18 and 35 years old in good health and CMV-seronegative. The CDR3 runs from the conserved cysteine through the conserved F or W. The D gene is left open where the match is weak.

TRBV2	TRBJ1-1	TRBD1	CASSETGVSGTEAFF	TGTGCCAGCAGTGAAACAGGGGTCTCGGGAACTGAAGCTTTCTTT
TRBV12-5	TRBJ2-3	.	CASGGAGRADTQYF	TGTGCTAGTGGTGGGGCCGGACGGGCAGATACGCAGTATTTT
TRBV5-6	TRBJ2-1	.	CASSSDLGAYNEQFF	TGTGCCAGCAGCAGCGATTTAGGAGCCTACAATGAGCAGTTCTTC
TRBV7-2	TRBJ2-7	.	CASSPLISEQYF	TGTGCCAGCAGCCCACTTATTAGCGAGCAGTACTTC
TRBV25-1	TRBJ1-2	.	CATEAGDGYTF	TGTGCCACCGAGGCCGGGGATGGCTACACCTTC
TRBV28	TRBJ2-3	TRBD2	CASSTRWGLAGASRADTQYF	TGTGCCAGCAGTACCCGGTGGGGACTAGCGGGAGCCAGTAGGGCAGATACGCAGTATTTT
TRBV4-3	TRBJ1-4	.	CASSQDTRVEKLFF	TGCGCCAGCAGCCAAGATACTCGCGTGGAAAAACTGTTTTTT
TRBV7-8	TRBJ2-7	.	CASSPPGRGDFDKQYF	TGTGCCAGCAGCCCGCCCGGACGGGGAGACTTCGATAAGCAGTACTTC
TRBV6-5	TRBJ2-2	TRBD2	CASSYQREAGELFF	TGTGCCAGCAGTTACCAGCGGGAGGCCGGGGAGCTGTTTTTT
TRBV7-2	TRBJ2-7	TRBD2	CASSLVAGGSYEQYF	TGTGCCAGCAGCTTAGTAGCGGGAGGATCCTACGAGCAGTACTTC
TRBV10-1	TRBJ2-7	TRBD1	CASTRQGAYEQYF	TGCGCCAGCACCCGACAGGGGGCCTACGAGCAGTACTTC